The entry below describes one T cell receptor (beta chain). This record comes from a study of T-cell reconstitution after alpha-beta-depleted transplantation in children. TCRbeta library preparation incorporated unique molecular identifiers. TCRdb fed the PCR reads into MiXCR, producing one record per CDR3 protein. Of about 540,000 distinct CDR3 sequences listed, about 16% are singletons. The germline CDR1 and CDR2 sequences are SGHRS and YFSETQ. V lost 1 base and J lost 1, with 21 bases in between. This CDR3 is 19 amino acids long. This receptor was taken from a human donor who donated a stem cell graft to a child with acute lymphoblastic leukemia. The sequenced sample was PBMCs from the stem cell graft donor, obtained from the stem cell graft. The V call is TRBV5-1, the J call TRBJ2-1; D tentatively fits TRBD1 or TRBD2 (5 bases each). CDR3 in amino acids: CASSLRSSGTLGSYNEQFF. The CDR3 bases are TGCGCCAGCAGCTTGCGGTCCTCCGGGACCCTCGGGTCCTACAATGAGCAGTTCTTC.